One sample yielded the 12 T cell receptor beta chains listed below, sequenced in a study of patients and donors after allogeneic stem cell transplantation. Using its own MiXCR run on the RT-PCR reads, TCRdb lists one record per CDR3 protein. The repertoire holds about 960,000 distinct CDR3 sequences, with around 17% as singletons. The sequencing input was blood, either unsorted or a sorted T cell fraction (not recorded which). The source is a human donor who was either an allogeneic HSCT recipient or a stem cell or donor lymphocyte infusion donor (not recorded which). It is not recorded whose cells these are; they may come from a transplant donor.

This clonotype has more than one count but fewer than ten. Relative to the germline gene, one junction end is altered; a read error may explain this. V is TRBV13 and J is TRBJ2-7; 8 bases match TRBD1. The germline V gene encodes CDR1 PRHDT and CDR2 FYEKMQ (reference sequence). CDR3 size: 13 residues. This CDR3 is CASSLGQGVGQDF. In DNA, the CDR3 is TGTGCCAGCAGCTTAGGACAGGGGGTCGGTCAAGACTTC. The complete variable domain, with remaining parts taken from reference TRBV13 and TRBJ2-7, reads AAGVIQSPRHLIKEKRETATLKCYPIPRHDTVYWYQQGPGQDPQFLISFYEKMQSDKGSIPDRFSAQQFSDYHSELNMSSLELGDSALYFCASSLGQGVGQDFGPGTRLTVT.

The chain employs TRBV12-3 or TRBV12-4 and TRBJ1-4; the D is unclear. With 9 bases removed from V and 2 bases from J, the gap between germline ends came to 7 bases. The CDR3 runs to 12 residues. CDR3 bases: TGTGCCAGTAGCATCACTAATGAAAAACTGTTTTTT. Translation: CASSITNEKLFF.

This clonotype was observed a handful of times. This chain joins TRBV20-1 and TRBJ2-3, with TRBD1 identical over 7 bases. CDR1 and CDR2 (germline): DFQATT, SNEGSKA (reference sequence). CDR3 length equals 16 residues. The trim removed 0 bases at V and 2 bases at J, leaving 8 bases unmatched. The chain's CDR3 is CSAREGVRGTTDTQYF. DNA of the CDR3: TGCAGTGCTAGAGAAGGAGTCAGGGGGACCACAGATACGCAGTATTTT.

CDR3 nucleotide sequence: TGTGCCAGCAGCTTAGCTCGTCCGGGACAGGGTAGTTCACCCCTCCACTTT. Its translation is CASSLARPGQGSSPLHF. The rearrangement links TRBV7-2 to TRBJ1-6; 9 nucleotides match TRBD1. V lost 0 bases and J lost 9; bases outside the gene matches: 9. The CDR3 length is 17 residues. Germline CDR1 and CDR2: SGHTA and FQGNSA.

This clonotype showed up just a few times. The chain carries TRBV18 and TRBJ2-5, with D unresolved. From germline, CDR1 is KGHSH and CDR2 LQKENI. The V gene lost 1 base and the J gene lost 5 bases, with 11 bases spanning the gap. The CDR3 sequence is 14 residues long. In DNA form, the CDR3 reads TGTGCCAGCTCACCACAGAGTAGTGACGAGACCCAGTACTTC. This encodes CASSPQSSDETQYF.

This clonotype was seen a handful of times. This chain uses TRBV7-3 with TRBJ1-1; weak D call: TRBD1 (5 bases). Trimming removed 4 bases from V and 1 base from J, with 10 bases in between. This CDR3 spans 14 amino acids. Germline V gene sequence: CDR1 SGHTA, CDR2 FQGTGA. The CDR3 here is CASSSGRKNTEAFF. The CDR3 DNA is TGTGCCAGCAGCTCGGGACGGAAGAACACTGAAGCTTTCTTT.

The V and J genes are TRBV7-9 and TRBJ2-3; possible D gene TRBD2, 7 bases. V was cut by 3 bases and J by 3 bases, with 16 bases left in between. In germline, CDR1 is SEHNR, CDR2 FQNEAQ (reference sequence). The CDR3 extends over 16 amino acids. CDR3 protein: CASSFKWGGTTDTQYF. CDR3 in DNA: TGTGCCAGCAGCTTCAAATGGGGGGGCACAACAGATACGCAGTATTTT.

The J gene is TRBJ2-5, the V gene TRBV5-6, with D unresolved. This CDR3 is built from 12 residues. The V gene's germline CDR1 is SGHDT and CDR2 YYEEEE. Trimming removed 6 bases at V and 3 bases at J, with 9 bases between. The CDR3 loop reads CASTASKETQYF. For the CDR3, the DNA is TGTGCCAGCACGGCTAGTAAAGAGACCCAGTACTTC.

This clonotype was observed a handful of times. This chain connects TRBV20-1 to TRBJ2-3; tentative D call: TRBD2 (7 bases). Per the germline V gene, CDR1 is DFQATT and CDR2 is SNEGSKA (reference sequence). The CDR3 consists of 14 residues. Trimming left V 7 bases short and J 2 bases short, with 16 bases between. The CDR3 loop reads CSVGAGGFTDTQYF. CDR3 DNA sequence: TGCAGTGTGGGGGCCGGGGGGTTCACAGATACGCAGTATTTT.

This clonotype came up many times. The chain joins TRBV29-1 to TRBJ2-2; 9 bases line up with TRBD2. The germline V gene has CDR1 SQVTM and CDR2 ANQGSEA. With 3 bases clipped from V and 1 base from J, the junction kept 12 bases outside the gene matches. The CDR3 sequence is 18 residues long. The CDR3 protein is CSVEFGSGSGGNTGELFF. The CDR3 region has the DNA TGCAGCGTTGAGTTCGGTAGCGGGAGCGGAGGGAACACCGGGGAGCTGTTTTTT.

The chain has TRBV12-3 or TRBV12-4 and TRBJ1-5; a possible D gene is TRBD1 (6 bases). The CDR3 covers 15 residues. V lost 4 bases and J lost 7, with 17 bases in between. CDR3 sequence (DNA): TGTGCCAGCAGTTGGTCCCGGGGACACTCGCAGCCCCAGCATTTT. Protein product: CASSWSRGHSQPQHF.

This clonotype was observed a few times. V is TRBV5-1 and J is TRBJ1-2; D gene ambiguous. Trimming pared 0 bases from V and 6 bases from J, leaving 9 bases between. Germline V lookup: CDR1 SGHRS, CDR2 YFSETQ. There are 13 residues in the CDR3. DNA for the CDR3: TGCGCCAGCAGCTTGGACGGCGGAGATGGCTACACCTTC. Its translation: CASSLDGGDGYTF.